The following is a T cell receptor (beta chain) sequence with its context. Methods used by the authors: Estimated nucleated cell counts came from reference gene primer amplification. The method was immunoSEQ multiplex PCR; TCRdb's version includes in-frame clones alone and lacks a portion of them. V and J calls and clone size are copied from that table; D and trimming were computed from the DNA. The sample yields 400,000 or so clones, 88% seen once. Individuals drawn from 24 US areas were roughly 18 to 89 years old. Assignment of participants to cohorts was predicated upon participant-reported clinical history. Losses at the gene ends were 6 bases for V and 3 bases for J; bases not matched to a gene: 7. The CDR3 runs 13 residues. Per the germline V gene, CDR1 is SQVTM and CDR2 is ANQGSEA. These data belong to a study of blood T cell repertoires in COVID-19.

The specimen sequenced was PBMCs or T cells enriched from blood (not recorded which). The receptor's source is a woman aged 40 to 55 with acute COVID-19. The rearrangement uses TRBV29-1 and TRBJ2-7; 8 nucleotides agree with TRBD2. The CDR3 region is CSVSGLGVYEQYF. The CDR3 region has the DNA TGCAGCGTATCGGGACTAGGGGTCTACGAGCAGTACTTC.